The next 23 T cell receptor beta chains were all read from a single sample in a study of shared clonotypes between healthy human individuals. Data came from immunoSEQ multiplex PCR; TCRdb stores just in-frame clones and leaves some out. The table includes hundreds of thousands of clones, nearly 95% detected once. It was CD45RO-negative cells, positively selected for CCR7, that made up naive CD8 cells, with terminally differentiated effector memory CD45RA+ cells excluded. Sequenced sample: naive CD8+ T cells sorted from blood. Source of these receptors: a man under 40 in good health.

This clone showed up just once. The CDR3 reads CASTGLAGVSYEQYF. The CDR3 coding sequence is TGTGCCAGCACGGGACTAGCGGGAGTTTCCTACGAGCAGTACTTC. V is TRBV7-9 and J is TRBJ2-7; 14 nucleotides match TRBD2. The CDR3 sequence is 15 residues long. V dropped 7 bases and J dropped 1; count of bases not matched to a gene: 3. Germline V gene lookup returns CDR1 SEHNR and CDR2 FQNEAQ (reference sequence).

This chain connects TRBV11-1 to TRBJ2-7; 16 nucleotides match TRBD2. Germline CDR1 reads SGHAT; CDR2 reads FQDESV (reference sequence). Trimming cost V 5 bases and J 5 bases; bases outside gene matches: 9. The CDR3 runs to 17 residues. This CDR3 reads CASSQTGLAGGPDEQYF. The CDR3 coding sequence is TGTGCCAGCAGCCAAACGGGACTAGCGGGAGGGCCCGACGAGCAGTACTTC.

This chain links TRBV27 with TRBJ1-2; 8 nucleotides agree with TRBD1. The junction had 6 bases not matched to a gene; V was cut back by 8 bases and J by 4 bases. Germline V CDR1 and CDR2: MNHEY, SMNVEV (reference sequence). This CDR3 contains 13 residues. CDR3 bases: TGTGCCAGCGGTTGGACAGGGACCTATGGCTACACCTTC. Translating it yields CASGWTGTYGYTF.

This clone was recorded once. The J gene is TRBJ2-2, the V gene TRBV5-1; the match to TRBD1 covers 7 bases. Germline V CDR1 and CDR2: SGHRS, YFSETQ. This CDR3 contains 16 residues. Trimming took 6 bases from V and 2 from J; bases not matched to a gene: 10. For the CDR3, the DNA is TGCGCCAGCACGGGCCTCGACAGGGAAAACACCGGGGAGCTGTTTTTT. This translates into CASTGLDRENTGELFF.

Of note for this clone: Other nucleotide sequences in the sample specify the same CDR3. J is TRBJ2-7 and V is TRBV9, with a weak D call TRBD2 (6 bases). V was cut by 0 bases and J by 3 bases, with 13 bases left in between. The V gene's germline CDR1 is SGDLS and CDR2 YYNGEE. The CDR3 contains 15 residues. The CDR3, as DNA: TGTGCCAGCAGCGTAGGCGGGGATCCAAGCTACGAGCAGTACTTC. It encodes CASSVGGDPSYEQYF. The whole variable domain, remainder taken from reference TRBV9 and TRBJ2-7, is DSGVTQTPKHLITATGQRVTLRCSPRSGDLSVYWYQQSLDQGLQFLIQYYNGEERAKGNILERFSAQQFPDLHSELNLSSLELGDSALYFCASSVGGDPSYEQYFGPGTRLTVT.

The sample holds one count of this clone. The chain employs TRBV11-2 and TRBJ1-6; 8 nucleotides match TRBD1. Germline loops: CDR1 SGHAT, CDR2 FQNNGV. The V gene end was trimmed by 0 bases and the J gene end by 6 bases; junction bases not matched to a gene: 7. This CDR3 comprises 17 residues. CDR3 nucleotide sequence: TGTGCCAGCAGCTTAGATCCCCGACAGGGGCCTAATTCACCCCTCCACTTT. Its translation: CASSLDPRQGPNSPLHF.

The chain combines TRBV4-1 with TRBJ1-1, with 12 bases aligning to TRBD1. Germline CDR1 MGHRA, CDR2 YSYEKL. The V and J ends lost 2 bases and 0 bases, in that order; junction bases with no gene match: 7. This CDR3 is built from 18 residues. The CDR3 DNA sequence: TGCGCCAGCAGCCAACCAATGGGGACAGGGGGCTTGAACACTGAAGCTTTCTTT. Protein: CASSQPMGTGGLNTEAFF.

This sequence joins TRBV29-1 and TRBJ2-7, with a weak D call TRBD2 (6 bases). The ends were cut back, 1 base at V and 9 bases at J, with 31 bases in the middle. CDR1 SQVTM and CDR2 ANQGSEA come from the germline V gene. CDR3 length equals 18 residues. CDR3 sequence reads: CSVEGEVTSQNPNRGQYF. The CDR3 bases are TGCAGCGTTGAAGGGGAGGTCACTAGCCAAAACCCCAACCGTGGGCAGTACTTC.

This rearrangement joins TRBV5-4 to TRBJ1-5; D is unclear. Trimming stripped 0 bases from V and 10 bases from J, with 17 bases between. The CDR3 sequence is 15 residues long. Germline V gene data show CDR1 as SGHNT and CDR2 as YYREEE (reference sequence). The DNA of the CDR3 is TGTGCCAGCAGCTTGGACGGATCCTATGTCCAACCCCAGCATTTT. It translates to CASSLDGSYVQPQHF.

This clone turned up a few times. The V gene is TRBV19, the J gene TRBJ1-1, with no clear D. CDR3 length: 13 residues. CDR1 is LNHDA and CDR2 is SQIVND in the germline V gene (reference sequence). V gave up 1 base and J gave up 6 bases, with 9 bases separating them. The DNA for the CDR3 is TGTGCCAGTAGTATAGGGTCGGTCCCTGAAGCTTTCTTT. Translating gives CASSIGSVPEAFF.

The genes are TRBV11-3 and TRBJ2-2, with 14 positions matching TRBD2. Germline CDR1 and CDR2: SGHNT and YENEEA. The CDR3 runs 18 residues. Trimming took 6 bases from V and 5 from J; bases not matched to a gene: 11. This CDR3 is CASRDPGLAGDCTGELFF. DNA of the CDR3: TGTGCCAGCAGGGATCCGGGACTAGCGGGAGATTGTACCGGGGAGCTGTTTTTT.

The chain carries TRBV29-1 and TRBJ1-3; 8 bases are a match to TRBD1. This CDR3 has 14 amino acids. With V trimmed by 6 bases and J by 3 bases, 7 bases remained unmatched. Germline V gives CDR1 SQVTM, CDR2 ANQGSEA. CDR3 DNA: TGCAGCGTGACACAGGGGGAGAGTGGAAACACCATATATTTT. Amino acids: CSVTQGESGNTIYF.

This sequence joins TRBV10-3 and TRBJ2-1; perhaps D is TRBD1 or TRBD2 (5 bases each). V was clipped by 4 bases and J by 6 bases, with 19 bases between them. This CDR3 comprises 16 residues. Germline values: CDR1 ENHRY, CDR2 SYGVKD. CDR3 residues: CAISGVDGTRLNEQFF. The CDR3 DNA is TGTGCCATCAGTGGTGTGGACGGGACGCGTCTCAATGAGCAGTTCTTC.

The chain employs TRBV4-1 and TRBJ2-5; 10 nucleotides match TRBD2. The germline V gene encodes CDR1 MGHRA and CDR2 YSYEKL. V lost 4 bases, J lost 0 bases, and 5 bases stayed unmatched. The CDR3 contains 16 residues. The CDR3 here is CASSPWTSGDQETQYF. The CDR3 bases are TGCGCCAGCAGCCCTTGGACTAGCGGAGACCAAGAGACCCAGTACTTC.

The chain joins TRBV27 to TRBJ2-1; maybe TRBD2 (7 bases). CDR3 length equals 14 residues. V was clipped by 5 bases and J by 6 bases, with 14 bases between them. From germline, CDR1 is MNHEY and CDR2 SMNVEV (reference sequence). The CDR3 is CASSRGGIINEQFF. As DNA, the CDR3 is TGTGCCAGCAGTAGGGGGGGAATTATCAATGAGCAGTTCTTC.

This chain joins TRBV11-2 and TRBJ2-7; no clear D gene. Trimming removed 6 bases from V and 2 bases from J, with 11 bases in between. Per germline, CDR1 SGHAT and CDR2 FQNNGV. The CDR3 is made up of 13 amino acids. The CDR3 DNA reads as TGTGCCAGCAGGTGGACCGATACCTACGAGCAGTACTTC. Translation: CASRWTDTYEQYF.

The sample holds one count of this clone. The chain has TRBV10-2 and TRBJ1-5; unclear D gene. V lost 2 bases to trimming and J lost 5 bases, with 7 bases between them. Germline V gene lookup returns CDR1 WSHSY and CDR2 SAAADI. The length of the CDR3 is 13 residues. DNA of the CDR3: TGCGCCAGCAGTGAGGGATCTGATCAGCCCCAGCATTTT. It codes for CASSEGSDQPQHF.

The chain has TRBV27 and TRBJ2-3; 7 bases line up with TRBD1. The CDR3 has 16 residues. V dropped 3 bases and J dropped 0; count of bases not matched to a gene: 6. Germline CDR1 MNHEY, CDR2 SMNVEV (reference sequence). The CDR3: CASSFRRQGSTDTQYF. The CDR3 DNA reads as TGTGCCAGCAGTTTCCGAAGACAGGGAAGCACAGATACGCAGTATTTT.

This rearrangement joins TRBV7-9 to TRBJ2-5, with 7 bases fitting TRBD1. The length of the CDR3 is 15 residues. Germline V lookup: CDR1 SEHNR, CDR2 FQNEAQ (reference sequence). The ends lost 5 bases at V and 4 bases at J; junction bases unmatched: 10. The CDR3 sequence is CASSRSPTGRETQYF. DNA for the CDR3: TGTGCCAGCAGCCGGAGCCCGACAGGGAGAGAGACCCAGTACTTC.

The V gene is TRBV6-1, the J gene TRBJ2-1; D might be TRBD2 (6 bases). Germline V CDR1 and CDR2: MNHNS, SASEGT. V was clipped by 6 bases and J by 2 bases, with 14 bases between them. This CDR3 is built from 15 residues. The CDR3 loop reads CASSGGPVPYNEQFF. As DNA, the CDR3 is TGTGCCAGCAGCGGAGGGCCGGTTCCCTACAATGAGCAGTTCTTC.

The chain employs TRBV5-5 and TRBJ2-1; D is undetermined. Trimming took off 3 bases at V and 6 bases at J, with 4 bases between the two ends. CDR1 is SGHKS and CDR2 is YYEKEE in the germline V gene (reference sequence). This CDR3 is built from 11 residues. CDR3 protein: CASSWPNEQFF. DNA of the CDR3: TGTGCCAGCAGCTGGCCCAATGAGCAGTTCTTC.

The CDR3, as DNA: TGTGCCATCAGTGACTCCCTAGCGGGAGGACTTAATGAGCAGTTCTTC. This gives the protein CAISDSLAGGLNEQFF. V usage is TRBV10-3 and J usage is TRBJ2-1, with 11 bases that match TRBD2. Per germline, CDR1 ENHRY and CDR2 SYGVKD. V shed 3 bases and J 7 bases; nucleotides not matched to a gene: 8. This CDR3 has 16 residues.

This clone was recorded only once. The chain uses TRBV6-1 and TRBJ2-5; TRBD2 matches 8 bases. Germline values: CDR1 MNHNS, CDR2 SASEGT. The CDR3 is 20 amino acids. J was trimmed by 1 base and V by 2 bases; bases with no gene match: 18. The DNA for the CDR3 is TGTGCCAGCAGTGAAATGTCTTTCGGAACTAGCGGTCTACGCCAAGAGACCCAGTACTTC. Protein sequence: CASSEMSFGTSGLRQETQYF.